The 12 T cell receptor beta chains presented below share a single source sample, sequenced in a study of cytomegalovirus exposure and HLA in healthy donors. The table came from immunoSEQ multiplex PCR; TCRdb's copy has only in-frame clones and leaves some out. The sample holds about 100,000 clones, about 94% seen once. Source material: PBMCs. The receptors come from a woman under 30 in good health and CMV-seronegative.

The chain carries TRBV5-1 and TRBJ2-7; a possible D gene is TRBD2 (6 bases). Trimming took off 0 bases at V and 6 bases at J, with 22 bases between the two ends. The CDR3 contains 17 residues. Germline CDR1 reads SGHRS; CDR2 reads YFSETQ. The chain's CDR3 is CASSLAWGRESESEQYF. CDR3 in DNA: TGCGCCAGCAGCTTGGCCTGGGGACGGGAGAGCGAAAGCGAGCAGTACTTC.

The chain recombines TRBV2 with TRBJ2-3, with 12 bases fitting TRBD1. Per germline, CDR1 SNHLY and CDR2 FYNNEI. V was clipped by 4 bases and J by 4 bases; unmatched bases: 3. The CDR3 totals 15 residues. The CDR3 nucleotides read TGTGCCAGCAGTGTTGGGACAGGGGGCGCAGATACGCAGTATTTT. Translation: CASSVGTGGADTQYF.

The rearrangement joins TRBV5-3 to TRBJ2-7; TRBD1 agrees at 9 bases. TRBV5-3 is an ORF, and what it does is uncertain. The CDR3 is 15 amino acids. Losses at the gene ends were 4 bases for V and 0 bases for J; bases not matched to a gene: 5. CDR3 sequence: CARSPRDRVSYEQYF. The CDR3 bases are TGTGCCAGAAGCCCCCGGGACAGGGTCTCCTACGAGCAGTACTTC.

The V and J genes are TRBV27 and TRBJ1-6; D might be TRBD1 (6 bases). The CDR3 totals 14 residues. The V end was cut by 1 base, the J end by 8 bases, with 9 bases between. Germline V CDR1 and CDR2: MNHEY, SMNVEV (reference sequence). The CDR3 reads CASSLYREDSPLHF. Here the CDR3 DNA reads TGTGCCAGCAGTTTATACAGGGAAGATTCACCCCTCCACTTT.

This clone is a singleton in its sample. The rearrangement links TRBV4-2 to TRBJ1-5; D ambiguous. The CDR3 consists of 15 residues. V lost 1 base and J lost 2, with 9 bases in between. Germline loops: CDR1 LGHNA, CDR2 YNFKEQ. DNA of the CDR3: TGTGCCAGCAGCCAAGCAAACAGTGGCAATCAGCCCCAGCATTTT. As protein: CASSQANSGNQPQHF.

The J gene is TRBJ1-4, the V gene TRBV7-8, with 9 bases aligning to TRBD1. Trimming removed 5 bases from V and 6 bases from J; junction bases left unmatched: 10. The length of the CDR3 is 16 residues. Germline CDR1 SGHVS, CDR2 FQNEAQ. The CDR3 loop reads CASSPPQGAWDEKLFF. In DNA form, the CDR3 reads TGTGCCAGCAGCCCGCCACAGGGGGCATGGGATGAAAAACTGTTTTTT.

The chain links TRBV5-1 to TRBJ1-4; TRBD1 matches 8 bases. CDR3 size: 12 residues. Unmatched junction bases numbered 4, after V lost 4 bases and J lost 11 bases. Germline-derived CDR1 and CDR2 are SGHRS and YFSETQ. CDR3 coding DNA: TGCGCCAGCAGCCCAGGACAGGGTAAACTGTTTTTT. It encodes CASSPGQGKLFF.

The chain couples TRBV5-1 to TRBJ2-5; D remains ambiguous. This CDR3 region has 14 residues. Germline values: CDR1 SGHRS, CDR2 YFSETQ. Trimming pared 0 bases from V and 2 bases from J, leaving 8 bases between. CDR3 nucleotides: TGCGCCAGCAGCTTGGCCTCTTTTCAAGAGACCCAGTACTTC. It translates to CASSLASFQETQYF.

The gene calls are TRBV5-1 and TRBJ1-4, with D hard to call. Germline V lookup: CDR1 SGHRS, CDR2 YFSETQ. The V end was cut by 2 bases, the J end by 6 bases, with 8 bases between. The CDR3 consists of 13 residues. The CDR3 here is CASSLNIDEKLFF. The CDR3 region has the DNA TGCGCCAGCAGCTTAAATATTGATGAAAAACTGTTTTTT. The variable domain in full, with the rest retrieved from reference TRBV5-1 and TRBJ1-4, is KAGVTQTPRYLIKTRGQQVTLSCSPISGHRSVSWYQQTPGQGLQFLFEYFSETQRNKGNFPGRFSGRQFSNSRSEMNVSTLELGDSALYLCASSLNIDEKLFFGSGTQLSVL.

The V gene is TRBV19, the J gene TRBJ2-7, with 7 nucleotides matching TRBD1. V was pared by 5 bases and J by 3 bases, with 10 bases of the junction left unmatched. Germline V gene data show CDR1 as LNHDA and CDR2 as SQIVND (reference sequence). CDR3 length: 15 residues. Here the CDR3 DNA reads TGTGCCAGTAGTTCAACCGGGACAGTCCTCTACGAGCAGTACTTC. Translated: CASSSTGTVLYEQYF. The full variable domain, completed using reference TRBV19 and TRBJ2-7, is DGGITQSPKYLFRKEGQNVTLSCEQNLNHDAMYWYRQDPGQGLRLIYYSQIVNDFQKGDIAEGYSVSREKKESFPLTVTSAQKNPTAFYLCASSSTGTVLYEQYFGPGTRLTVT.

V gene TRBV7-8 combines with J gene TRBJ2-3, with a weak D call TRBD2 (7 bases). This CDR3 is 16 amino acids long. Trimming cost V 4 bases and J 4 bases, with 18 bases left between them. Germline loops: CDR1 SGHVS, CDR2 FQNEAQ. The CDR3 DNA is TGTGCCAGCAGCTCCGAAGGGGAGGGGGTGGCAGATACGCAGTATTTT. This codes for CASSSEGEGVADTQYF. The entire variable domain, with the rest obtained from reference TRBV7-8 and TRBJ2-3, is as follows: GAGVSQSPRYKVAKRGQDVALRCDPISGHVSLFWYQQALGQGPEFLTYFQNEAQLDKSGLPSDRFFAERPEGSVSTLKIQRTQQEDSAVYLCASSSEGEGVADTQYFGPGTRLTVL.

This chain uses TRBV27 with TRBJ2-7; D perhaps matches TRBD2 (7 bases). CDR1 is MNHEY, CDR2 SMNVEV, per germline (reference sequence). The CDR3 sequence is 19 residues long. V dropped 4 bases and J dropped 3 bases, with 28 bases sitting between them. This CDR3 reads CASSSQRDTDRILYYEQYF. The CDR3 DNA is TGTGCCAGCAGTTCTCAGCGGGACACAGATCGGATACTTTACTACGAGCAGTACTTC.